This T cell receptor beta chain was found in a study of T cell responses to AZD1222 COVID-19 vaccine. Study conclusions and caveats: Increases in Spike-specific TCR breadth and depth were seen after two AZD1222 doses.

A word on this clone: Its antigen remains unknown.

Germline-derived CDR1 and CDR2 are SNHLY and FYNNEI. The CDR3 sequence is 15 residues long. Trimming removed 3 bases from V and 9 bases from J, with 21 bases in between. Profiling relied on immunoSEQ multiplex PCR, and the TCRdb table lists in-frame clones only, not all of them. The data show more than 85,000 clones, 75% to 90% seen once. The receptor was derived from an adult in good health. The V and J genes are TRBV2 and TRBJ2-7, with a possible D match to TRBD2 (6 bases). The sample consisted of peripheral blood, taken on day 0 of AZD1222 vaccination. The CDR3 coding sequence is TGTGCCAGCAGTGATTTATCAGGGACTGCCCTATGGCAGTACTTC. Translation gives CASSDLSGTALWQYF. Combining the CDR3 with reference TRBV2 and TRBJ2-7 gives the whole variable domain EPEVTQTPSHQVTQMGQEVILRCVPISNHLYFYWYRQILGQKVEFLVSFYNNEISEKSEIFDDQFSVERPDGSNFTLKIRSTKLEDSAMYFCASSDLSGTALWQYFGPGTRLTVT.